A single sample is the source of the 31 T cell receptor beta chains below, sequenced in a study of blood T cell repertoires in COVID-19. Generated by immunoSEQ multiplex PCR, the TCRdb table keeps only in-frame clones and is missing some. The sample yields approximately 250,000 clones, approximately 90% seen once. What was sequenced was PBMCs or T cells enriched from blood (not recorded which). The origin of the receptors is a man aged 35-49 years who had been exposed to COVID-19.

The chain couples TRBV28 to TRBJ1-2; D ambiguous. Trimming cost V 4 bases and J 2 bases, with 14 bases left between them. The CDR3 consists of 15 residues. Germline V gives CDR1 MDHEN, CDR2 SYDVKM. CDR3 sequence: CASSSPREINYGYTF. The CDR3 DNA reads TGTGCCAGCAGTTCCCCTCGAGAAATCAACTATGGCTACACCTTC.

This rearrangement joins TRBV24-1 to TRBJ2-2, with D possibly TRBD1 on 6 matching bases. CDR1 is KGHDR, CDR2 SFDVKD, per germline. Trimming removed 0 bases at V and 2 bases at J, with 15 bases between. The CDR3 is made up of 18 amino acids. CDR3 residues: CATSDLGDGRGNTGELFF. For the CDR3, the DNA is TGTGCCACCAGTGATTTGGGGGACGGCAGGGGAAACACCGGGGAGCTGTTTTTT.

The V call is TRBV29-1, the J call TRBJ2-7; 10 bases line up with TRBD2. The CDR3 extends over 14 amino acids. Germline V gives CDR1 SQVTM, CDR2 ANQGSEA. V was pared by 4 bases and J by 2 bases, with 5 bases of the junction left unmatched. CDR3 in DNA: TGCAGCGTTGCCGGACTAGCGGACACCTACGAGCAGTACTTC. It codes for CSVAGLADTYEQYF.

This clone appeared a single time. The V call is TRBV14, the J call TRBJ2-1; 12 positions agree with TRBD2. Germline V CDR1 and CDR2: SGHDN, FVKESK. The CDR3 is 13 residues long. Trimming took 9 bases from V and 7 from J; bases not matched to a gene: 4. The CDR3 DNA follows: TGTGCCAGTGGACTAGCGGGATCAAATGAGCAGTTCTTC. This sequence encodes CASGLAGSNEQFF.

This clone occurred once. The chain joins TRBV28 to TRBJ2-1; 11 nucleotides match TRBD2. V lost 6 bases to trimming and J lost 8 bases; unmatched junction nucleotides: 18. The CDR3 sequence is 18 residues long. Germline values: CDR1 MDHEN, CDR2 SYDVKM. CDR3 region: CASSSILAGEGTLDEQFF. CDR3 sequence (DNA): TGTGCCAGCAGCTCCATACTAGCGGGGGAGGGGACTTTGGATGAGCAGTTCTTC.

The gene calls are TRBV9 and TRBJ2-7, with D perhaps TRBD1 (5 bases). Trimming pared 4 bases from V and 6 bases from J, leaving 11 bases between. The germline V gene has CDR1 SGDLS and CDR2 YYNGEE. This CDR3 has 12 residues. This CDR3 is CASSPDRFEQYF. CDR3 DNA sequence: TGTGCCAGCAGCCCCGACAGATTCGAGCAGTACTTC.

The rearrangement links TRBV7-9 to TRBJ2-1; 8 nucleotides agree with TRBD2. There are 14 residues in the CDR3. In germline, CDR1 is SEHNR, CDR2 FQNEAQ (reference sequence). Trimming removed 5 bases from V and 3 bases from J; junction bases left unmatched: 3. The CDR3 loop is CASSRAGDYNEQFF. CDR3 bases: TGTGCCAGCAGCCGAGCGGGAGACTACAATGAGCAGTTCTTC.

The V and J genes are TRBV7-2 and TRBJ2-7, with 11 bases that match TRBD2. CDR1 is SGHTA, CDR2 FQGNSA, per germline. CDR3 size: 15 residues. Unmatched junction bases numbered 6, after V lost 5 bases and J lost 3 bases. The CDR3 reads CASSILAGDRYEQYF. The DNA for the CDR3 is TGTGCCAGCAGCATACTAGCGGGAGACCGCTACGAGCAGTACTTC. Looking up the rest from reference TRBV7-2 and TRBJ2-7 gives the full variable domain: GAGVSQSPSNKVTEKGKDVELRCDPISGHTALYWYRQSLGQGLEFLIYFQGNSAPDKSGLPSDRFSAERTGGSVSTLTIQRTQQEDSAVYLCASSILAGDRYEQYFGPGTRLTVT.

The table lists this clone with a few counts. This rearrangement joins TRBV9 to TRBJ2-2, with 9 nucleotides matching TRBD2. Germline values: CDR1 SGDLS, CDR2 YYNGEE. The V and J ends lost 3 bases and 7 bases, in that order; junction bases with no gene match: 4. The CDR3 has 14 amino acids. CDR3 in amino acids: CASSGLAVGGELFF. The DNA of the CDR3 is TGTGCCAGCAGCGGACTAGCGGTAGGCGGGGAGCTGTTTTTT.

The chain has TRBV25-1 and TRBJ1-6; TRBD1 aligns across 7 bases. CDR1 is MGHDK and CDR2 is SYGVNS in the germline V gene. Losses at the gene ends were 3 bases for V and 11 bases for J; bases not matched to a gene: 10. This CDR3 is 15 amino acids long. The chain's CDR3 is CASSERTGRQAPLHF. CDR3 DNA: TGTGCCAGCAGTGAGCGGACAGGACGTCAGGCACCCCTCCACTTT. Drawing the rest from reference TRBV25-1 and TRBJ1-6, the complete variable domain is EADIYQTPRYLVIGTGKKITLECSQTMGHDKMYWYQQDPGMELHLIHYSYGVNSTEKGDLSSESTVSRIRTEHFPLTLESARPSHTSQYLCASSERTGRQAPLHFGNGTRLTVT.

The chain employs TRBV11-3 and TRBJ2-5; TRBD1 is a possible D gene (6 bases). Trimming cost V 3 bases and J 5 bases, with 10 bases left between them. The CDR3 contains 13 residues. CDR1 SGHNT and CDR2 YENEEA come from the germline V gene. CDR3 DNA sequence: TGTGCCAGCAGCTTTATTAGGGGGGAGACCCAGTACTTC. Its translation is CASSFIRGETQYF.

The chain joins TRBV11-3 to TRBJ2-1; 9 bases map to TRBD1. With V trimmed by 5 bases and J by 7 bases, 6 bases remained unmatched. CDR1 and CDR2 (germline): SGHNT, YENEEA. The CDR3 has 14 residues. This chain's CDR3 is CASSGRDRVNEQFF. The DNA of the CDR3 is TGTGCCAGCAGCGGCCGGGACAGGGTAAATGAGCAGTTCTTC.

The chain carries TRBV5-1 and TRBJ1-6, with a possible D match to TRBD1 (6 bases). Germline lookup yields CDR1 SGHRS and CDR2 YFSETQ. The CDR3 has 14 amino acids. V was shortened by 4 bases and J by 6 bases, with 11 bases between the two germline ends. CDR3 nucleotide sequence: TGCGCCAGCAGCCCCGGGACAATTAATTCACCCCTCCACTTT. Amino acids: CASSPGTINSPLHF.

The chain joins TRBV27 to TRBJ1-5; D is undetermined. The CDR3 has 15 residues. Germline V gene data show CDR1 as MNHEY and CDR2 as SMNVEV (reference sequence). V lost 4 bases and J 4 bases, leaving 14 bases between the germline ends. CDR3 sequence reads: CASSSPRETNQPQHF. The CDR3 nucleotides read TGTGCCAGCAGTTCACCAAGGGAGACTAATCAGCCCCAGCATTTT.

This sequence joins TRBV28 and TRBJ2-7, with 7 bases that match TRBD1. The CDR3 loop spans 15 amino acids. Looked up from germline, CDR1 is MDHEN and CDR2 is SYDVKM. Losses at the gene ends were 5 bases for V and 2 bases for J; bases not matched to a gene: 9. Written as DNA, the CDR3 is TGTGCCAGCAGTAAAAGGGTAGGGGGCCCCTACGAGCAGTACTTC. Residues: CASSKRVGGPYEQYF.

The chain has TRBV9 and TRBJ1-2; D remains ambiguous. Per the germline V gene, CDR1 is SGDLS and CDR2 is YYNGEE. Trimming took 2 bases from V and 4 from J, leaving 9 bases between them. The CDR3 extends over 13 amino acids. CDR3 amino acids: CASSVSSGYGYTF. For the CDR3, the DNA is TGTGCCAGCAGCGTCTCCAGCGGCTATGGCTACACCTTC. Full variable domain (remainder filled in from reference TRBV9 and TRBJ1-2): DSGVTQTPKHLITATGQRVTLRCSPRSGDLSVYWYQQSLDQGLQFLIQYYNGEERAKGNILERFSAQQFPDLHSELNLSSLELGDSALYFCASSVSSGYGYTFGSGTRLTVV.

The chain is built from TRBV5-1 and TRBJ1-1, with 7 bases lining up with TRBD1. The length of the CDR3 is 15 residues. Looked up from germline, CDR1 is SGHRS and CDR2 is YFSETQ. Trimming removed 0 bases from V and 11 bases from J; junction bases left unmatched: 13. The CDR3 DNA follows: TGCGCCAGCAGCTTGGCCCCAGGGACAGACCCTGCCGCTTTCTTT. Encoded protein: CASSLAPGTDPAAFF.

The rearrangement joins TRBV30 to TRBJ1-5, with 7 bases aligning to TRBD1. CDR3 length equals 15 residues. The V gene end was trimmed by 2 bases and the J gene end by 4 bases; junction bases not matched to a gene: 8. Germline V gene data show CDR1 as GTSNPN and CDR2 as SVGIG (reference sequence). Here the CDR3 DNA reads TGTGCCTGGAGTCCAACGGGACAGACTAATCAGCCCCAGCATTTT. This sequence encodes CAWSPTGQTNQPQHF.

The CDR3 nucleotides are TGTGCCAGCTCGTCGGAGGTCGATAGCAATCAGCCCCAGCATTTT. Amino acids: CASSSEVDSNQPQHF. This chain joins TRBV18 and TRBJ1-5; D is uncertain. Germline V gives CDR1 KGHSH, CDR2 LQKENI. Between the trimmed V and J ends, which lost 6 bases and 0 bases, there was a span of 12 bases. The length of the CDR3 is 15 residues.

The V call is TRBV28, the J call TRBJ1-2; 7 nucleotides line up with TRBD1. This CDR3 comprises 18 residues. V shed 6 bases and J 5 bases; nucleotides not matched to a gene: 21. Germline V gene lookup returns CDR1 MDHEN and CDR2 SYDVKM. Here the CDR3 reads CASSHNPGQSLGGYGYTF. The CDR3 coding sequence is TGTGCCAGCAGCCACAACCCGGGACAGAGTCTTGGGGGTTATGGCTACACCTTC.

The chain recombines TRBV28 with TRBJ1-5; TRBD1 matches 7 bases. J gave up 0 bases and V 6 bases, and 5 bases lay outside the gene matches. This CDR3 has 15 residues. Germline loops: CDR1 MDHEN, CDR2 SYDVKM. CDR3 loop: CASRMTGTSNQPQHF. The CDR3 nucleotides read TGTGCCAGCAGGATGACAGGGACTAGCAATCAGCCCCAGCATTTT.

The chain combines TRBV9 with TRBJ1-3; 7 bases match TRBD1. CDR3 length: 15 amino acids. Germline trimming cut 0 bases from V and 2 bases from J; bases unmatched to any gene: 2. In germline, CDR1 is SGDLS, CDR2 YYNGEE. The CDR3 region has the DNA TGTGCCAGCAGCGTAGGGGACAGTCCTGGAAACACCATATATTTT. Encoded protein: CASSVGDSPGNTIYF.

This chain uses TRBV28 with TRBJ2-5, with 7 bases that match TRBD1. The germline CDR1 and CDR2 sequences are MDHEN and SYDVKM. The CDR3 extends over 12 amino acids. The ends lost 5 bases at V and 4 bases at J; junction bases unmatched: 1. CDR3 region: CASSAGGETQYF. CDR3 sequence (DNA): TGTGCCAGCAGTGCAGGGGGAGAGACCCAGTACTTC.

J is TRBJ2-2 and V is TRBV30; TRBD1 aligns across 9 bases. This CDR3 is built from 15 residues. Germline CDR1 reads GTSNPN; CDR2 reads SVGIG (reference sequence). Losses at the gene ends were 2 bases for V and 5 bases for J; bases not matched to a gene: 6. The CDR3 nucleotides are TGTGCCTGGAGTAGTCTACAGGGGGCGACCGGGGAGCTGTTTTTT. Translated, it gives CAWSSLQGATGELFF.

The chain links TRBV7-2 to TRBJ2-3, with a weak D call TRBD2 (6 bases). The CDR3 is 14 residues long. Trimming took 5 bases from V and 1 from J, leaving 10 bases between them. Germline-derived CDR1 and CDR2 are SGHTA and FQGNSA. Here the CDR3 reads CASSHSGGTDTQYF. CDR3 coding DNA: TGTGCCAGCAGCCATTCGGGAGGCACAGATACGCAGTATTTT.

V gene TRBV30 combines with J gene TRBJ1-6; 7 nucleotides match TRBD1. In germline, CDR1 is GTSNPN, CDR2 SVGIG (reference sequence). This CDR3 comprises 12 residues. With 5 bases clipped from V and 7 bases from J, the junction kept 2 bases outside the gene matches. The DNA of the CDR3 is TGTGCCTGGGGGGACAGCAATTCACCCCTCCACTTT. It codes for CAWGDSNSPLHF.

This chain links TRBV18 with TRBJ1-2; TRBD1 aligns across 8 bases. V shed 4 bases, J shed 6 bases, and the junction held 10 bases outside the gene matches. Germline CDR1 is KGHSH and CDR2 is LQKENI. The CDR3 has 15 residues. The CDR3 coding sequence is TGTGCCAGCTCACAGGGACAGGCGAGCCTGGATGGCTACACCTTC. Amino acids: CASSQGQASLDGYTF.

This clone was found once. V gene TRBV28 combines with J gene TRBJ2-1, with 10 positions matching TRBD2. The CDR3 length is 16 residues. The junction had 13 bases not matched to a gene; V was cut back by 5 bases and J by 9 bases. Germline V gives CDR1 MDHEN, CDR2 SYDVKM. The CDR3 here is CASSPFPGTSVVEQFF. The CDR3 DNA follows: TGTGCCAGCAGTCCTTTCCCCGGGACTAGCGTCGTTGAGCAGTTCTTC. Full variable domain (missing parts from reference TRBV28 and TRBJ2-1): DVKVTQSSRYLVKRTGEKVFLECVQDMDHENMFWYRQDPGLGLRLIYFSYDVKMKEKGDIPEGYSVSREKKERFSLILESASTNQTSMYLCASSPFPGTSVVEQFFGPGTRLTVL.

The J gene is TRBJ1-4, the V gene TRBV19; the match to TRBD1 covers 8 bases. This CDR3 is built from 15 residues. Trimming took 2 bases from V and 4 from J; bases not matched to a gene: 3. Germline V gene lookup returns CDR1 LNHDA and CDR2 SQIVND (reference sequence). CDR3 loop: CASSINRGINEKLFF. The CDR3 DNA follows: TGTGCCAGTAGTATAAACAGGGGGATTAATGAAAAACTGTTTTTT.

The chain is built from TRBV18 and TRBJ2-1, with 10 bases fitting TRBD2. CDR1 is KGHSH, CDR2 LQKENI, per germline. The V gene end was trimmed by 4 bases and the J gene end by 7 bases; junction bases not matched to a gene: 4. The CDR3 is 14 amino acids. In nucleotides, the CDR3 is TGTGCCAGCTCACGAGCGGGAGGGGAAAATGAGCAGTTCTTC. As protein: CASSRAGGENEQFF.

The CDR3 DNA reads TGTGCCAGCAGCCAAGGTTCGGCTAGCGGCTCCTACAATGAGCAGTTCTTC. This sequence encodes CASSQGSASGSYNEQFF. The chain employs TRBV4-2 and TRBJ2-1, with TRBD2 matching 7 bases. The CDR3 consists of 17 residues. Germline V CDR1 and CDR2: LGHNA, YNFKEQ. The junction had 6 bases not matched to a gene; V was cut back by 1 base and J by 0 bases.